The rows below give T cell receptor beta chains drawn from one sample of a study of blood T cell repertoires in COVID-19. Assay: immunoSEQ multiplex PCR; the TCRdb copy retains only in-frame clones and omits some. The sample consists of about 290,000 clones, under 90% of them appearing once. Sequencing was done on a sample of peripheral blood. Receptors originate from a woman younger than 45 with COVID-19, enrolled during active disease. CDR3s include the opening cysteine and the closing phenylalanine or tryptophan. D genes are given only for firm matches. Clone size is not always given. Where it is, it says once, few, many or a class for expanded clones.

d_gene: TRBD1
abundance: NA
v_gene: TRBV7-9
j_gene: TRBJ1-2
CDR3aa: CASSLDRVSGYTF
CDR3nt: TGTGCCAGCAGCCTCGACAGGGTGAGCGGCTACACCTTC

d_gene: TRBD1
abundance: NA
v_gene: TRBV9
j_gene: TRBJ1-1
CDR3aa: CASSSRQGWMTEAFF
CDR3nt: TGTGCCAGCAGCTCAAGACAGGGGTGGATGACTGAAGCTTTCTTT

d_gene: NA
abundance: NA
v_gene: TRBV25-1
j_gene: TRBJ2-7
CDR3aa: CASSEAGQTTYF
CDR3nt: TGTGCCAGCAGTGAAGCAGGACAGACGACGTACTTC

d_gene: NA
abundance: NA
v_gene: TRBV5-4
j_gene: TRBJ1-2
CDR3aa: CASSHPDSHIAGYTF
CDR3nt: TGTGCCAGCAGCCATCCCGACAGTCATATTGCTGGCTACACCTTC

d_gene: TRBD1
abundance: NA
v_gene: TRBV5-1
j_gene: TRBJ2-1
CDR3aa: CASNVRTTQQGPSPYNEQFF
CDR3nt: TGCGCCAGCAACGTCCGAACGACTCAACAGGGGCCGAGTCCCTACAATGAGCAGTTCTTC

d_gene: NA
abundance: NA
v_gene: TRBV19
j_gene: TRBJ2-7
CDR3aa: CASSIDRGGLEQYF
CDR3nt: TGTGCCAGTAGTATAGATCGCGGGGGCCTCGAGCAGTACTTC

d_gene: NA
abundance: NA
v_gene: TRBV6-5
j_gene: TRBJ2-1
CDR3aa: CASSFGVSNEQFF
CDR3nt: TGTGCCAGCAGTTTCGGAGTCTCCAATGAGCAGTTCTTC

d_gene: TRBD1
abundance: NA
v_gene: TRBV6-4
j_gene: TRBJ1-2
CDR3aa: CASRGQGSGYGYTF
CDR3nt: TGTGCCAGCAGAGGACAGGGAAGTGGCTATGGCTACACCTTC

d_gene: NA
abundance: NA
v_gene: TRBV24-1
j_gene: TRBJ2-3
CDR3aa: CATSENREYTDTQYF
CDR3nt: TGTGCCACCAGTGAGAACAGGGAGTACACAGATACGCAGTATTTT

d_gene: NA
abundance: once
v_gene: TRBV5-6
j_gene: TRBJ1-2
CDR3aa: CASSLVRAQGWRLYGYTF
CDR3nt: TGTGCCAGCAGCTTGGTTAGGGCCCAGGGTTGGCGCCTCTATGGCTACACCTTC

d_gene: NA
abundance: NA
v_gene: TRBV25-1
j_gene: TRBJ2-7
CDR3aa: CATRESSYEQYF
CDR3nt: TGTGCCACCCGGGAGTCCTCCTACGAGCAGTACTTC

d_gene: NA
abundance: NA
v_gene: TRBV28
j_gene: TRBJ2-3
CDR3aa: CASNLWELQGTDTQYF
CDR3nt: TGTGCCAGCAACTTATGGGAACTGCAGGGAACAGATACGCAGTATTTT

d_gene: NA
abundance: NA
v_gene: TRBV20-1
j_gene: TRBJ1-2
CDR3aa: CSGRDNYGYTF
CDR3nt: TGCAGTGGACGGGATAACTATGGCTACACCTTC

d_gene: TRBD1
abundance: NA
v_gene: TRBV5-4
j_gene: TRBJ2-7
CDR3aa: CASSARGQGYEQYF
CDR3nt: TGTGCCAGCAGCGCTCGGGGACAGGGTTACGAGCAGTACTTC

d_gene: TRBD2
abundance: NA
v_gene: TRBV7-2
j_gene: TRBJ2-5
CDR3aa: CASSSPLAGVGTQYF
CDR3nt: TGTGCCAGCAGCTCCCCCCTAGCGGGGGTCGGGACCCAGTACTTC

d_gene: TRBD2
abundance: NA
v_gene: TRBV5-6
j_gene: TRBJ2-7
CDR3aa: CASSFRASGGVSHYEQYF
CDR3nt: TGTGCCAGCAGCTTCCGGGCTAGCGGGGGGGTGTCCCACTACGAGCAGTACTTC

d_gene: TRBD1
abundance: NA
v_gene: TRBV7-2
j_gene: TRBJ1-2
CDR3aa: CASSLAWDRVNYGYTF
CDR3nt: TGTGCCAGCAGCTTAGCCTGGGACAGGGTTAACTATGGCTACACCTTC

d_gene: NA
abundance: NA
v_gene: TRBV7-9
j_gene: TRBJ1-2
CDR3aa: CASSFSEANYGYTF
CDR3nt: TGTGCCAGCAGCTTTTCAGAAGCTAACTATGGCTACACCTTC

d_gene: NA
abundance: NA
v_gene: TRBV11-2
j_gene: TRBJ2-5
CDR3aa: CASSLLNGETQYF
CDR3nt: TGTGCCAGCAGCTTGCTCAACGGGGAGACCCAGTACTTC

d_gene: NA
abundance: NA
v_gene: TRBV5-1
j_gene: TRBJ2-1
CDR3aa: CASSAPLATDLNNEQFF
CDR3nt: TGCGCCAGCAGCGCCCCTCTAGCGACGGACCTAAACAATGAGCAGTTCTTC

d_gene: NA
abundance: NA
v_gene: TRBV18
j_gene: TRBJ1-1
CDR3aa: CASSLSRPNTEAFF
CDR3nt: TGTGCCAGCTCACTTTCTAGACCGAACACTGAAGCTTTCTTT

d_gene: NA
abundance: NA
v_gene: TRBV18
j_gene: TRBJ1-1
CDR3aa: CASSPVGQYTEAFF
CDR3nt: TGTGCCAGCTCACCAGTGGGGCAGTACACTGAAGCTTTCTTT

d_gene: NA
abundance: once
v_gene: TRBV6-1
j_gene: TRBJ2-7
CDR3aa: CASSEGGLNEQYF
CDR3nt: TGTGCCAGCAGTGAAGGGGGGCTTAACGAGCAGTACTTC

d_gene: NA
abundance: few
v_gene: TRBV5-5
j_gene: TRBJ1-3
CDR3aa: CASSDLRRRTSGNTIYF
CDR3nt: TGTGCCAGCAGCGACCTACGAAGGAGGACCTCTGGAAACACCATATATTTT

d_gene: TRBD1
abundance: NA
v_gene: TRBV10-1
j_gene: TRBJ1-2
CDR3aa: CASSESGMGTAF
CDR3nt: TGCGCCAGCAGTGAGTCGGGGATGGGGACAGCCTTC

d_gene: TRBD1
abundance: NA
v_gene: TRBV27
j_gene: TRBJ2-1
CDR3aa: CASSPSPGTGLNEQFF
CDR3nt: TGTGCCAGCAGCCCGTCACCCGGGACAGGGTTGAATGAGCAGTTCTTC

d_gene: NA
abundance: NA
v_gene: TRBV4-1
j_gene: TRBJ2-5
CDR3aa: CASSHSGQQEETQYF
CDR3nt: TGCGCCAGCAGCCATTCCGGACAGCAGGAAGAGACCCAGTACTTC

d_gene: NA
abundance: NA
v_gene: TRBV5-1
j_gene: TRBJ1-2
CDR3aa: CASSSNPSYNYGYTF
CDR3nt: TGCGCCAGCAGCTCGAACCCGTCCTATAACTATGGCTACACCTTC

d_gene: NA
abundance: NA
v_gene: TRBV19
j_gene: TRBJ2-3
CDR3aa: CASGGHRQDTQYF
CDR3nt: TGTGCCAGTGGGGGACATCGACAAGATACGCAGTATTTT

d_gene: TRBD1
abundance: NA
v_gene: TRBV11-2
j_gene: TRBJ1-1
CDR3aa: CASSVDRGRITEAFF
CDR3nt: TGTGCCAGCAGCGTCGACAGGGGGCGGATTACTGAAGCTTTCTTT

d_gene: TRBD1
abundance: NA
v_gene: TRBV27
j_gene: TRBJ2-1
CDR3aa: CASSLLRDRLYNEQFF
CDR3nt: TGTGCCAGCAGTTTACTCAGGGACAGACTCTACAATGAGCAGTTCTTC

d_gene: NA
abundance: NA
v_gene: TRBV6-5
j_gene: TRBJ2-1
CDR3aa: CASRWSSYNEQFF
CDR3nt: TGTGCCAGCCGATGGAGCTCCTACAATGAGCAGTTCTTC

d_gene: NA
abundance: NA
v_gene: TRBV2
j_gene: TRBJ2-2
CDR3aa: CASSPDSTGELFF
CDR3nt: TGTGCCAGCAGTCCGGACAGCACCGGGGAGCTGTTTTTT

d_gene: TRBD1
abundance: NA
v_gene: TRBV6-4
j_gene: TRBJ1-6
CDR3aa: CASSEGQGNSPLHF
CDR3nt: TGTGCCAGCAGTGAGGGACAGGGGAATTCACCCCTCCACTTT

d_gene: NA
abundance: NA
v_gene: TRBV6-6
j_gene: TRBJ1-5
CDR3aa: CASRGQTNQPQHF
CDR3nt: TGTGCCAGCAGAGGACAGACCAATCAGCCCCAGCATTTT

d_gene: TRBD1
abundance: NA
v_gene: TRBV2
j_gene: TRBJ2-7
CDR3aa: CASRSGTGSYEQYF
CDR3nt: TGTGCCAGCAGATCCGGGACAGGTTCTTACGAGCAGTACTTC

d_gene: TRBD1
abundance: NA
v_gene: TRBV27
j_gene: TRBJ1-1
CDR3aa: CASSGYDRGNTEAFF
CDR3nt: TGTGCCAGCAGCGGCTACGACAGGGGGAACACTGAAGCTTTCTTT

d_gene: NA
abundance: NA
v_gene: TRBV4-2
j_gene: TRBJ1-1
CDR3aa: CASSQDTAKNTEAFF
CDR3nt: TGTGCCAGCAGCCAAGATACAGCCAAGAACACTGAAGCTTTCTTT

d_gene: NA
abundance: NA
v_gene: TRBV5-1
j_gene: TRBJ2-2
CDR3aa: CASRGAASSTGELFF
CDR3nt: TGCGCCAGCAGGGGGGCAGCCTCGAGCACCGGGGAGCTGTTTTTT

d_gene: NA
abundance: NA
v_gene: TRBV19
j_gene: TRBJ1-5
CDR3aa: CASLGTPSNQPQHF
CDR3nt: TGTGCCAGTCTAGGGACACCCAGCAATCAGCCCCAGCATTTT

d_gene: NA
abundance: NA
v_gene: TRBV7-9
j_gene: TRBJ2-7
CDR3aa: CASSFRQWPYEQYF
CDR3nt: TGTGCCAGCAGCTTCAGACAGTGGCCCTACGAGCAGTACTTC

d_gene: NA
abundance: NA
v_gene: TRBV6-1
j_gene: TRBJ2-5
CDR3aa: CASSEVKELGETQYF
CDR3nt: TGTGCCAGCAGTGAAGTTAAAGAACTCGGAGAGACCCAGTACTTC

d_gene: NA
abundance: NA
v_gene: TRBV19
j_gene: TRBJ2-1
CDR3aa: CASSTSTGVEGEQFF
CDR3nt: TGTGCCAGTAGTACGAGTACCGGGGTTGAGGGTGAGCAGTTCTTC

d_gene: NA
abundance: NA
v_gene: TRBV19
j_gene: TRBJ1-5
CDR3aa: CASSIGQGTQPQHF
CDR3nt: TGTGCCAGTAGTATCGGTCAGGGTACTCAGCCCCAGCATTTT

d_gene: TRBD1
abundance: NA
v_gene: TRBV27
j_gene: TRBJ1-2
CDR3aa: CASSPRQGYGYTF
CDR3nt: TGTGCCAGCAGTCCTCGACAGGGGTATGGCTACACCTTC

d_gene: NA
abundance: NA
v_gene: TRBV6-1
j_gene: TRBJ1-2
CDR3aa: CATAIGYYGYTF
CDR3nt: TGTGCCACCGCGATCGGGTACTATGGCTACACCTTC

d_gene: TRBD2
abundance: NA
v_gene: TRBV19
j_gene: TRBJ2-3
CDR3aa: CASSKASGGRDTQYF
CDR3nt: TGTGCCAGTAGTAAAGCGAGCGGGGGGCGAGATACGCAGTATTTT

d_gene: TRBD2
abundance: NA
v_gene: TRBV9
j_gene: TRBJ2-1
CDR3aa: CASSDPTSGSYNEQFF
CDR3nt: TGTGCCAGCAGCGACCCGACTAGCGGGTCCTACAATGAGCAGTTCTTC

d_gene: TRBD2
abundance: NA
v_gene: TRBV9
j_gene: TRBJ2-3
CDR3aa: CASSPTVVAGMGYTQYF
CDR3nt: TGTGCCAGCAGCCCTACTGTCGTAGCGGGGATGGGATATACGCAGTATTTT